What follows are 19 T cell receptor beta chains derived from one specimen sequenced in a study of T cell changes during pregnancy in multiple sclerosis. Profiling relied on immunoSEQ multiplex PCR, and the TCRdb table lists in-frame clones only, not all of them. The repertoire has roughly 48,000 clones, almost 95% of them found once; the top ten carry roughly 0.85%. The source material was CD4+ T cells from peripheral blood mononuclear cells, sampled in the second trimester of pregnancy. The receptors shown here come from a female donor in good health, enrolled as a control in a pregnancy study.

V usage is TRBV7-3 and J usage is TRBJ1-2; D is perhaps TRBD1 (6 bases). Trimming cost V 2 bases and J 8 bases, with 21 bases left between them. CDR3 size: 16 residues. Germline lookup yields CDR1 SGHTA and CDR2 FQGTGA. The DNA for the CDR3 is TGTGCCAGCAGCTTAGGGGCAGGGGTCCCCCCAAGCGGCTACACCTTC. Its translation: CASSLGAGVPPSGYTF.

The J gene is TRBJ2-5, the V gene TRBV19; D might be TRBD2 (6 bases). This CDR3 has 14 residues. Trimming removed 3 bases from V and 5 bases from J, with 13 bases in between. From germline, CDR1 is LNHDA and CDR2 SQIVND (reference sequence). The CDR3 nucleotides read TGTGCCAGTAGTATTGGTTTTGGGGGGGAGACCCAGTACTTC. Translation: CASSIGFGGETQYF. Filled out from reference TRBV19 and TRBJ2-5, the complete variable domain reads DGGITQSPKYLFRKEGQNVTLSCEQNLNHDAMYWYRQDPGQGLRLIYYSQIVNDFQKGDIAEGYSVSREKKESFPLTVTSAQKNPTAFYLCASSIGFGGETQYFGPGTRLLVL.

The chain carries TRBV6-5 and TRBJ1-4; D may be TRBD1 (6 bases). Germline-derived CDR1 and CDR2 are MNHEY and SVGAGI. The CDR3 runs to 12 residues. The V and J ends lost 6 bases and 8 bases respectively, with 10 bases between them. CDR3 bases: TGTGCCAGCAGACCCCAGGGGGAAAAACTGTTTTTT. This encodes CASRPQGEKLFF.

This chain links TRBV7-9 with TRBJ2-7; TRBD1 matches 8 bases. Germline assignment: CDR1 SEHNR and CDR2 FQNEAQ (reference sequence). Trimming cost V 5 bases and J 5 bases; bases outside gene matches: 11. The CDR3 spans 15 residues. The CDR3 reads CASSPWGQVRNEQYF. The DNA for the CDR3 is TGTGCCAGCAGCCCCTGGGGACAGGTCAGAAACGAGCAGTACTTC.

The CDR3 nucleotides read TGTGCCATCAGTGATAGGAGGGGGAACACTGAAGCTTTCTTT. Translated: CAISDRRGNTEAFF. This chain connects TRBV10-3 to TRBJ1-1, with a tentative D call TRBD1 (5 bases). V lost 3 bases and J 1 base, leaving 9 bases between the germline ends. This CDR3 has 14 amino acids. Germline V lookup: CDR1 ENHRY, CDR2 SYGVKD.

The rearrangement joins TRBV10-3 to TRBJ1-2; tentatively, D is TRBD1 (6 bases). CDR1 is ENHRY, CDR2 SYGVKD, per germline. The CDR3 has 12 amino acids. The CDR3 loop is CAVDSLWDGYTF. CDR3 DNA: TGTGCTGTGGACAGCCTTTGGGATGGCTACACCTTC.

V gene TRBV19 combines with J gene TRBJ2-2, with D possibly matching TRBD2 (6 bases). CDR3 length: 15 residues. The germline gives CDR1 LNHDA, CDR2 SQIVND (reference sequence). The V gene lost 3 bases and the J gene lost 5 bases, with 13 bases spanning the gap. CDR3 region: CASSIGGAGTGELFF. CDR3 in DNA: TGTGCCAGTAGTATCGGGGGTGCGGGGACCGGGGAGCTGTTTTTT.

The chain carries TRBV28 and TRBJ2-3; 11 bases fit TRBD2. This CDR3 spans 15 amino acids. CDR1 is MDHEN and CDR2 is SYDVKM in the germline V gene. Trimming cost V 5 bases and J 3 bases; bases outside gene matches: 4. CDR3 DNA sequence: TGTGCCAGCAGTATGAGACTAGCGGGAACAGATACGCAGTATTTT. Protein product: CASSMRLAGTDTQYF.

The rearrangement links TRBV21-1 to TRBJ2-1; the table's D gene call, TRBD2, was not cross checked with the DNA. TRBV21-1 is classified as a pseudogene. This CDR3 is built from 16 residues. The CDR3 is CASSKARLAGEDEQFF. CDR3 sequence (DNA): TGTGCCAGCAGCAAAGCGCGACTAGCGGGTGAGGATGAGCAGTTCTTC.

In its sample, this clone was seen once. This chain connects TRBV18 to TRBJ1-1; 11 nucleotides align to TRBD1. CDR1 and CDR2 from the germline V gene are KGHSH and LQKENI. V shed 0 bases and J 3 bases; nucleotides not matched to a gene: 9. The CDR3 spans 18 residues. CDR3 nucleotides: TGTGCCAGCTCACCACCCGGGACAGGGGGTCCCCACGACACTGAAGCTTTCTTT. Amino acid sequence: CASSPPGTGGPHDTEAFF.

The chain is built from TRBV7-9 and TRBJ1-1, with D possibly matching TRBD1 (5 bases). Germline V CDR1 and CDR2: SEHNR, FQNEAQ (reference sequence). This CDR3 is built from 14 residues. Trimming removed 6 bases at V and 2 bases at J, with 13 bases between. CDR3 in amino acids: CASRPQTENTEAFF. CDR3 sequence (DNA): TGTGCCAGCAGACCTCAGACAGAAAACACTGAAGCTTTCTTT. The full variable domain, with the rest looked up from reference TRBV7-9 and TRBJ1-1, is DTGVSQNPRHKITKRGQNVTFRCDPISEHNRLYWYRQTLGQGPEFLTYFQNEAQLEKSRLLSDRFSAERPKGSFSTLEIQRTEQGDSAMYLCASRPQTENTEAFFGQGTRLTVV.

The sample holds a few counts of this clone. This sequence joins TRBV28 and TRBJ2-7; 7 bases are shared with TRBD1. This CDR3 region has 13 residues. The V segment lost 9 bases and the J segment 7 bases; nucleotides outside the gene matches: 12. Germline V gives CDR1 MDHEN, CDR2 SYDVKM. The CDR3 region has the DNA TGTGCCAGTAGGGACAGTAATGTTGGGGAGCAGTACTTC. As protein: CASRDSNVGEQYF.

This chain connects TRBV11-3 to TRBJ2-2, with 8 bases identical to TRBD2. The CDR3 covers 16 residues. Trimming removed 3 bases from V and 6 bases from J; junction bases left unmatched: 9. The germline V gene has CDR1 SGHNT and CDR2 YENEEA. DNA for the CDR3: TGTGCCAGCAGCTTTCGGGGGGGGACCTACCCCGGGGAGCTGTTTTTT. Its protein product is CASSFRGGTYPGELFF.

The CDR3 sequence: CASSSSGVSYEQYF. The CDR3 nucleotides read TGTGCCAGCAGCTCTAGCGGGGTATCCTACGAGCAGTACTTC. The chain links TRBV7-9 to TRBJ2-7; 9 bases agree with TRBD2. The V gene end was trimmed by 4 bases and the J gene end by 1 base; junction bases not matched to a gene: 2. The germline gives CDR1 SEHNR, CDR2 FQNEAQ (reference sequence). This CDR3 has 14 amino acids.

The chain has TRBV10-3 and TRBJ2-7; the match to TRBD1 covers 10 bases. From germline, CDR1 is ENHRY and CDR2 SYGVKD. V lost 2 bases to trimming and J lost 5 bases; unmatched junction nucleotides: 9. This CDR3 contains 16 residues. The DNA of the CDR3 is TGTGCCATCAGTGAGCTGGGACAGGGGATCGGGAACGAGCAGTACTTC. This encodes CAISELGQGIGNEQYF.

The V gene is TRBV11-3, the J gene TRBJ2-3; 12 positions match TRBD2. With 3 bases clipped from V and 1 base from J, the junction kept 2 bases outside the gene matches. The CDR3 contains 16 residues. From germline, CDR1 is SGHNT and CDR2 YENEEA. The CDR3 here is CASSLGLAGRTDTQYF. The DNA for the CDR3 is TGTGCCAGCAGCTTGGGACTAGCGGGCCGCACAGATACGCAGTATTTT.

The chain carries TRBV6-1 and TRBJ2-3, with 10 nucleotides matching TRBD2. Germline V CDR1 and CDR2: MNHNS, SASEGT. CDR3 length equals 16 residues. The V gene end was trimmed by 3 bases and the J gene end by 0 bases; junction bases not matched to a gene: 3. DNA of the CDR3: TGTGCCAGCAGTGAGGTAGCGGGGGGTAGCACAGATACGCAGTATTTT. Residues: CASSEVAGGSTDTQYF.

The chain combines TRBV21-1 with TRBJ2-7; the table's D call of TRBD2 was not tested on the DNA. TRBV21-1 is an annotated pseudogene. This CDR3 has 12 amino acids. DNA of the CDR3: TGTGCCAGCAGCAAAAGCTCGGAGTTCAAGTACTTC. Amino acid sequence: CASSKSSEFKYF.

This sequence joins TRBV27 and TRBJ1-1; maybe TRBD1 (5 bases). Germline-derived CDR1 and CDR2 are MNHEY and SMNVEV (reference sequence). CDR3 size: 14 residues. V was pared by 2 bases and J by 4 bases, with 11 bases between. The CDR3 sequence is CASSLGAGTTEAFF. The DNA of the CDR3 is TGTGCCAGCAGTTTAGGGGCCGGAACCACTGAAGCTTTCTTT.